Only a few counts were recorded for the clone carrying this T cell receptor (beta chain). The ends were cut back, 2 bases at V and 7 bases at J, with 16 bases in the middle. Germline values: CDR1 SGHDT, CDR2 YYEEEE. The length of the CDR3 is 15 residues. This specimen comes from a study of cytomegalovirus exposure and HLA in healthy donors. A multiplex PCR was run with 60 Vbeta primers and 13 Jbeta primers. Repertoires were generated with immunoSEQ multiplex PCR, while TCRdb's copy carries only in-frame clones and drops some. The sample consists of about 190,000 clones, around 80% of them appearing once.

The chain couples TRBV5-6 to TRBJ1-5, with a possible D match to TRBD1 (5 bases). This sequence originates from a male donor in good health and CMV-seronegative. Sequencing input: PBMCs. This CDR3 is CASSLRGLPEQPQHF. The DNA for the CDR3 is TGTGCCAGCAGCTTACGGGGACTGCCGGAGCAGCCCCAGCATTTT.